The 9 T cell receptor beta chains below come from one sample, sequenced in a study of T cells after yellow fever vaccination. TCRdb redid the calling of the 5' RACE reads with MiXCR, one entry per CDR3 protein. The sample has 90,000 to 150,000 distinct CDR3 sequences, around 7.2% seen once. This specimen consisted of CD4+ T cells sorted from PBMCs, obtained about 41 days after the first yellow fever vaccination. These TCRs come from a man aged 18-30 years who received the YFV17D yellow fever vaccine.

This clonotype was detected ten times or more. This chain connects TRBV5-1 to TRBJ1-1; perhaps TRBD1 as D (5 bases). Germline CDR1 is SGHRS and CDR2 is YFSETQ. The V end lost 7 bases, the J end lost 0 bases, and 10 bases lay between the germline ends. The CDR3 contains 13 residues. CDR3 residues: CASQQALNTEAFF. Written as DNA, the CDR3 is TGCGCCAGCCAACAGGCCCTGAACACTGAAGCTTTCTTT.

In this sample, this clonotype turned up many times. The V and J genes are TRBV20-1 and TRBJ2-5, with 12 bases that match TRBD2. Germline loops: CDR1 DFQATT, CDR2 SNEGSKA (reference sequence). CDR3 size: 14 residues. Unmatched junction bases numbered 1, after V lost 4 bases and J lost 1 base. The CDR3 coding sequence is TGCAGTGCTATACTAGCGGGGGGCCAAGAGACCCAGTACTTC. The encoded protein is CSAILAGGQETQYF.

This clonotype has a count of ten or more. The V and J genes are TRBV5-1 and TRBJ2-1; a possible D gene is TRBD2 (5 bases). The CDR3 has 13 residues. V lost 4 bases and J 7 bases, leaving 12 bases between the germline ends. CDR1 is SGHRS, CDR2 YFSETQ, per germline. CDR3 residues: CASSAGLGNEQFF. The CDR3 coding sequence is TGCGCCAGCAGCGCCGGACTGGGGAATGAGCAGTTCTTC.

This clonotype appeared once. One base away lies a much larger clone, so this may be a sequencing read error. This rearrangement joins TRBV7-3 to TRBJ1-3, with D maybe TRBD1 (5 bases). This CDR3 is built from 15 residues. From germline, CDR1 is SGHTA and CDR2 FQGTGA. V lost 5 bases, J lost 8 bases, and 19 bases lay in between. CDR3 DNA: TGTGCCAGCAGCCCTGCCGGGGGGGAAGGAGACACCATATATTTT. Translating it yields CASSPAGGEGDTIYF.

This clonotype was seen many times. V and J are TRBV30 and TRBJ1-2; TRBD1 matches 7 bases. CDR1 GTSNPN and CDR2 SVGIG come from the germline V gene (reference sequence). V trimming: 4 bases; J trimming: 0 bases; junction bases outside the gene matches: 8. The CDR3 loop spans 15 amino acids. The CDR3 loop is CAWTGDRLANYGYTF. CDR3 nucleotide sequence: TGTGCCTGGACTGGGGACAGACTAGCTAACTATGGCTACACCTTC.

In its sample, this clonotype was seen a few times. The V call is TRBV7-8, the J call TRBJ2-1, with 10 bases matching TRBD2. CDR3 length: 16 residues. Germline CDR1 reads SGHVS; CDR2 reads FQNEAQ. J gave up 13 bases and V 4 bases, and 16 bases lay outside the gene matches. CDR3 nucleotides: TGTGCCAGCAGCTCCGCGGTGTTAGCGGGGGGCCGCCTCCAGTTCTTC. Protein: CASSSAVLAGGRLQFF. Full variable domain (outside the CDR3, taken from reference TRBV7-8 and TRBJ2-1): GAGVSQSPRYKVAKRGQDVALRCDPISGHVSLFWYQQALGQGPEFLTYFQNEAQLDKSGLPSDRFFAERPEGSVSTLKIQRTQQEDSAVYLCASSSAVLAGGRLQFFGPGTRLTVL.

This clonotype was seen more than once but under ten times. The chain carries TRBV18 and TRBJ2-7; D is undetermined. The CDR3 sequence is 14 residues long. Germline V gene sequence: CDR1 KGHSH, CDR2 LQKENI. V gave up 3 bases and J gave up 0 bases, with 9 bases separating them. The CDR3 sequence: CASSPRQASYEQYF. In DNA form, the CDR3 reads TGTGCCAGCTCACCTAGGCAGGCCTCCTACGAGCAGTACTTC.

There are a few counts of this clonotype. The chain joins TRBV20-1 to TRBJ2-3, with 11 bases identical to TRBD2. This CDR3 is 14 amino acids long. The junction had 7 bases not matched to a gene; V was cut back by 0 bases and J by 11 bases. The germline CDR1 and CDR2 sequences are DFQATT and SNEGSKA (reference sequence). In DNA form, the CDR3 reads TGCAGTGCTAGAGACCAATTAGCGGGGGGGGGGCAGTATTTT. It encodes CSARDQLAGGGQYF.

This clonotype showed up many times. V is TRBV10-3 and J is TRBJ2-3; 10 nucleotides align to TRBD1. The germline V gene has CDR1 ENHRY and CDR2 SYGVKD. The CDR3 runs 17 residues. Germline trimming cut 5 bases from V and 4 bases from J; bases unmatched to any gene: 12. CDR3 nucleotides: TGTGCCATCAGTCGAAGACCGGGACAGGGGATGGCAGATACGCAGTATTTT. Translated, it gives CAISRRPGQGMADTQYF.